In this sample, the clone carrying this TCR beta chain turned up once. Its antigen remains unknown. Per germline, CDR1 SGHNT and CDR2 YYREEE (reference sequence). This CDR3 is 16 amino acids long. J gave up 2 bases and V 4 bases, and 8 bases lay outside the gene matches. This specimen comes from a study of PD-1 blockade in classical Hodgkin lymphoma. General observations from the study: The origin of the repertoire differences remains undefined, with disease activity or prior therapy as possible causes.

Measured with immunoSEQ multiplex PCR; TCRdb has only the in-frame clones, and not every one. The sample includes fewer than 40,000 clones, around 89% seen only once; the top ten take under 0.25%. Indicated time point: newly diagnosed, previously untreated cHL patient sample. Purification of CD4+ T cells from thawed PBMCs was performed via magnetic negative selection. This chain uses TRBV5-4 with TRBJ2-4; the match to TRBD1 covers 8 bases. The sequence came from a human donor with classical Hodgkin lymphoma. The sequenced sample was CD4+ T cells from blood. The CDR3 protein is CASSRTGSAPKNIQYF. CDR3 nucleotide sequence: TGTGCCAGCAGCAGGACAGGGTCCGCGCCCAAAAACATTCAGTACTTC.